This is a list of T cell receptor beta chains from one sample in a study of blood T cell repertoires in COVID-19. Measured with immunoSEQ multiplex PCR; TCRdb has only the in-frame clones, and not every one. The data hold more than 300,000 clones, with roughly nine tenths observed a single time. The sample taken for sequencing was PBMCs or T cells enriched from blood (not recorded which). The source of these receptors is a woman aged 25 to 39 who had been exposed to COVID-19. Both conserved end residues are part of each CDR3. D genes are given only for firm matches. Where a row states a size, it is once, few, many or the class of an expanded clone; other rows omit it.

len	v_gene	abundance	j_gene	d_gene	CDR3nt	CDR3aa
15	TRBV30	.	TRBJ2-3	TRBD2	TGTGCCTGGAGTCCGGGACTAGCGGGCCCAGATACGCAGTATTTT	CAWSPGLAGPDTQYF
13	TRBV6-5	.	TRBJ1-1	.	TGTGCCAGCAGACACGGACAGAACACTGAAGCTTTCTTT	CASRHGQNTEAFF
13	TRBV4-2	.	TRBJ1-4	.	TGTGCCAGCAGCCAAGATTCATCGGTAAAACTGTTTTTT	CASSQDSSVKLFF
13	TRBV2	.	TRBJ1-1	.	TGTGCCAGCCAATGGGGGGAGAGAACTGAAGCTTTCTTT	CASQWGERTEAFF
16	TRBV6-2/TRBV6-3	.	TRBJ2-1	TRBD1	TGTGCCAGCAGTTACTCGAAGACAGGGGGCCAGAATGAGCAGTTCTTC	CASSYSKTGGQNEQFF
16	TRBV20-1	.	TRBJ2-3	TRBD2	TGCAGTGCTAGTTATATCCTAGCGGGGGGCGGAGATACGCAGTATTTT	CSASYILAGGGDTQYF
16	TRBV10-3	.	TRBJ2-5	TRBD1	TGTGCCATCAGTGGGTCCGGGACAGGGCCCCAAGAGACCCAGTACTTC	CAISGSGTGPQETQYF
18	TRBV4-2	.	TRBJ1-1	TRBD1	TGTGCCAGCAGCCAATTTCTCGGGACAGGAGGAGAGAACACTGAAGCTTTCTTT	CASSQFLGTGGENTEAFF
12	TRBV7-8	.	TRBJ2-2	.	TGTGCCAGCAGCTTAGATAGCGGGGAGCTGTTTTTT	CASSLDSGELFF
13	TRBV5-6	.	TRBJ2-7	.	TGTGCCAGCAGCTTCGGGGGCTCCTACGAGCAGTACTTC	CASSFGGSYEQYF
13	TRBV7-6	few	TRBJ1-5	.	TGTGCCAGCAGCTTTGGCAGCAATCAGCCCCAGCATTTT	CASSFGSNQPQHF
12	TRBV2	once	TRBJ2-2	.	TGTGCCAGCAGACAGGGTACCGGGGAGCTGTTTTTT	CASRQGTGELFF
18	TRBV5-5	.	TRBJ1-5	.	TGTGCCAGCAGCTTGGAGCACTCAGGGGTTTATAGCAATCAGCCCCAGCATTTT	CASSLEHSGVYSNQPQHF
14	TRBV29-1	.	TRBJ1-2	.	TGCAGCGTTGTACCCAGGGTCTACAACTATGGCTACACCTTC	CSVVPRVYNYGYTF
16	TRBV18	.	TRBJ2-5	TRBD2	TGTGCCAGCTCACCATTAGCGGGGGAATTCGGGGAGACCCAGTACTTC	CASSPLAGEFGETQYF
15	TRBV7-9	.	TRBJ1-4	TRBD1	TGTGCCAGCAGCTTTCCCCGACAGGGAGAGGTAAAACTGTTTTTT	CASSFPRQGEVKLFF
16	TRBV18	.	TRBJ1-5	.	TGTGCCAGCTCACCAAACAGGGCTGCTAGCAATCAGCCCCAGCATTTT	CASSPNRAASNQPQHF
15	TRBV6-5	.	TRBJ1-1	.	TGTGCCAGCAGAATCCGAAGACAGTGGAACACTGAAGCTTTCTTT	CASRIRRQWNTEAFF
14	TRBV5-4	.	TRBJ2-7	TRBD2	TGTGCCAGCAGGCTTAGCGGGGGGGCTTACGAGCAGTACTTC	CASRLSGGAYEQYF
15	TRBV5-1	.	TRBJ2-2	.	TGCGCCAGCAGCGTGACAGGAAGTCACGCCGGGGAGCTGTTTTTT	CASSVTGSHAGELFF
14	TRBV7-8	.	TRBJ2-3	.	TGTGCCAGCAGCTTAGGCGGGACGACAGATACGCAGTATTTT	CASSLGGTTDTQYF
15	TRBV28	.	TRBJ1-1	TRBD1	TGTGCCAGCAGCCCAGCCGGGACAGGGTACACTGAAGCTTTCTTT	CASSPAGTGYTEAFF
16	TRBV5-5	.	TRBJ2-6	.	TGTGCCAGCAGCTTGGTAAGGACAGACGGGGCCAACGTCCTGACTTTC	CASSLVRTDGANVLTF
14	TRBV7-2	.	TRBJ1-1	.	TGTGCCAGCAGCTTAAATCAGGTGAACACTGAAGCTTTCTTT	CASSLNQVNTEAFF
14	TRBV4-2	.	TRBJ1-1	TRBD1	TGTGCCAGCACCACAGGGGGCGTGAACACTGAAGCTTTCTTT	CASTTGGVNTEAFF
14	TRBV18	once	TRBJ1-5	.	TGTGCCAGCTCACCAGCAGGGCTGCATCAGCCCCAGCATTTT	CASSPAGLHQPQHF
16	TRBV11-2	.	TRBJ2-7	.	TGTGCCAGCAGCTTACCTCGGTCGGGGAGGACCTACGAGCAGTACTTC	CASSLPRSGRTYEQYF
14	TRBV19	few	TRBJ2-7	TRBD1	TGTGCCAGTACTCCGGGACAGGGCTCCTACGAGCAGTACTTC	CASTPGQGSYEQYF
16	TRBV7-2	.	TRBJ2-3	TRBD2	TGTGCCAGCAGCCCGTACTTGGCGGGGGGCACAGATACGCAGTATTTT	CASSPYLAGGTDTQYF
13	TRBV7-3	.	TRBJ1-6	.	TGTGCCAGCAGGTCCCAGGGTTACTCACCCCTCCACTTT	CASRSQGYSPLHF
15	TRBV29-1	.	TRBJ2-5	.	TGCAGCGTCTTCGCTTGGCTTCTTATGGAGGAGACCCAGTACTTC	CSVFAWLLMEETQYF
14	TRBV5-8	.	TRBJ1-1	.	TGTGCCAGCAGCCTAAGGACAGTGAACACTGAAGCTTTCTTT	CASSLRTVNTEAFF
13	TRBV12-3/TRBV12-4	.	TRBJ1-1	.	TGTGCCAGCAGCTGGGGGGTGAACACTGAAGCTTTCTTT	CASSWGVNTEAFF
12	TRBV12-3/TRBV12-4	.	TRBJ1-2	TRBD1	TGTGCCAGCAGTTTCACAGGGGATGGCTACACCTTC	CASSFTGDGYTF
14	TRBV7-9	.	TRBJ2-5	.	TGTGCCAGCAGCTCAACAGGGTCAGGGGAGACCCAGTACTTC	CASSSTGSGETQYF
13	TRBV27	.	TRBJ2-1	.	TGTGCCAGCAGGATACTAGAAACTAGTGAGCAGTTCTTC	CASRILETSEQFF
14	TRBV5-1	.	TRBJ1-3	.	TGCGCCAGCAGCTTGGGGGCAGGGCTGGACACCATATATTTT	CASSLGAGLDTIYF
12	TRBV27	.	TRBJ1-1	.	TGTGCCATCCTTTTGCGGGCCCTTGAAGCTTTCTTT	CAILLRALEAFF
16	TRBV7-2	.	TRBJ2-1	TRBD2	TGTGCCAGCAGCTCCCCCAGCGGGGGGGCTAGGAATGAGCAGTTCTTC	CASSSPSGGARNEQFF
15	TRBV5-1	.	TRBJ1-3	.	TGCGCCAGCAGCTCCCGAGCGGACGGAGGAAACACCATATATTTT	CASSSRADGGNTIYF
14	TRBV18	.	TRBJ1-6	.	TGTGCCAGCTCACCAGAGACAGCGAATTCACCCCTCCACTTT	CASSPETANSPLHF
14	TRBV19	.	TRBJ2-2	TRBD1	TGTGCCAGTAGTGACAGGGGTGACACCGGGGAGCTGTTTTTT	CASSDRGDTGELFF
14	TRBV4-1	.	TRBJ1-1	.	TGCGCCAGCAGCCCCGGACATAGAACCACTGAAGCTTTCTTT	CASSPGHRTTEAFF